The rows below give T cell receptor beta chains drawn from one sample of a study of OX40 agonist ivuxolimab in advanced cancers. TCRdb keeps only in-frame clones here, not all; method: immunoSEQ multiplex PCR. The sample lists approximately 26,000 clones; roughly 85% were seen once. The sample was CD4+ or CD8+ T cells sorted from blood, taken in a trial of the OX40 agonist ivuxolimab. The source is an adult with an advanced solid tumor such as melanoma, head and neck, liver or kidney cancer. CDR3s include the opening cysteine and the closing phenylalanine or tryptophan. The D gene is left open where the match is weak. Size values are once, few and many counts, or a class for expanded clones, and some rows have none.

TRBV29-1,TRBJ2-2,TRBD1,-,CSVNNKSGTGMNTGELFF,TGCAGCGTTAACAATAAATCCGGGACAGGGATGAACACCGGGGAGCTGTTTTTT
TRBV7-9,TRBJ2-7,-,-,CASGWGSTYEQYF,TGTGCCAGCGGATGGGGTAGCACCTACGAGCAGTACTTC
TRBV27,TRBJ2-7,-,few,CASRDYYEQYF,TGTGCCAGCAGGGACTACTACGAGCAGTACTTC
TRBV7-9,TRBJ2-3,TRBD2,-,CASSFNVWASGITDTQYF,TGTGCCAGCAGCTTCAATGTGTGGGCTAGCGGTATCACAGATACGCAGTATTTT
TRBV7-9,TRBJ2-1,TRBD1,-,CASSLVPGTAANGEQFF,TGTGCCAGCAGCTTAGTCCCCGGGACAGCGGCTAACGGAGAGCAGTTCTTC
TRBV2,TRBJ2-7,TRBD1,-,CASTEAAGQGAHEQSF,TGTGCCAGCACTGAAGCGGCGGGACAGGGGGCCCACGAGCAGTCCTTC
TRBV6-5,TRBJ1-2,-,few,CASSYGAPFGYTF,TGTGCCAGCAGTTACGGGGCCCCCTTTGGCTACACCTTC
TRBV16,TRBJ2-1,TRBD1,-,CASSSTDREGEQFF,TGTGCCAGCAGCTCCACCGACAGGGAAGGTGAGCAGTTCTTC
TRBV30,TRBJ1-2,TRBD1,-,CAWGDRGRDGYTF,TGTGCCTGGGGGGACAGGGGTAGAGATGGCTACACCTTC
TRBV28,TRBJ1-3,-,once,CASRRGPWSGNTIYF,TGTGCCAGCAGAAGAGGCCCATGGTCTGGAAACACCATATATTTT
TRBV5-4,TRBJ2-3,TRBD1,once,CATTSRGRTDTQYF,TGTGCCACAACGAGCAGGGGGCGTACAGATACGCAGTATTTT
TRBV19,TRBJ1-2,-,-,CASGEGGIYGYTF,TGTGCCAGTGGGGAGGGGGGCATCTATGGCTACACCTTC
TRBV13,TRBJ1-1,-,-,CASSLDGNTEAFF,TGTGCCAGCAGCTTAGATGGAAACACTGAAGCTTTCTTT
TRBV5-6,TRBJ2-5,-,few,CASSLGRQGSETQYF,TGTGCCAGCAGCTTGGGCCGTCAAGGCTCTGAGACCCAGTACTTC
TRBV5-3,TRBJ2-7,TRBD2,-,CARSSRLAAAYEQYF,TGTGCCAGAAGCTCTCGACTAGCGGCGGCCTACGAGCAGTACTTC
TRBV27,TRBJ1-3,TRBD1,-,CASRTGSSGNTIYF,TGTGCCAGCCGGACAGGGAGCTCTGGAAACACCATATATTTT
TRBV11-1,TRBJ2-7,TRBD2,-,CASSPFGGIGGEQYF,TGTGCCAGCAGCCCATTCGGGGGGATTGGGGGAGAGCAGTACTTC
TRBV5-5,TRBJ1-4,-,-,CASSLNPPGVF,TGTGCCAGCAGCTTGAATCCCCCCGGGGTTTTT
TRBV9,TRBJ2-1,-,-,CASSAPGLEQFF,TGTGCCAGCAGCGCCCCGGGGCTAGAGCAGTTCTTC
TRBV2,TRBJ2-2,TRBD1,-,CASREGTGSSGELFF,TGTGCCAGCAGAGAGGGGACAGGGTCTTCCGGGGAGCTGTTTTTT
TRBV29-1,TRBJ1-1,-,once,CSVEDNNTEAFF,TGCAGCGTTGAAGATAATAACACTGAAGCTTTCTTT
TRBV9,TRBJ2-1,-,once,CASSVEGLEGDEQFF,TGTGCCAGCAGCGTAGAGGGTTTGGAAGGCGATGAGCAGTTCTTC
TRBV7-9,TRBJ2-5,-,-,CASSLPTGRETQYF,TGTGCCAGCAGCTTACCAACAGGGAGGGAGACCCAGTACTTC
TRBV7-4,TRBJ2-7,-,-,CASSSQGGVYEQYF,TGTGCCAGCAGCAGCCAGGGGGGTGTCTACGAGCAGTACTTC
TRBV4-1,TRBJ1-1,TRBD1,-,CASSQGQGTEAFF,TGCGCCAGCAGCCAAGGACAGGGAACTGAAGCTTTCTTT